The sequence of this T cell receptor beta chain was determined in a study of shared clonotypes between healthy human individuals. Study details: Donors were two women and a few men aged 18 to 49. The study's findings and limits: Rarefaction showed sorted-subset sequencing was incomplete despite large depth. Non-shared clonotypes were found to have lower generation probabilities than the clonotypes that were shared by all four of the sorted-subset donors.

Each donor was a Caucasian adult residing in Nashville, Tennessee. Only in-frame clones appear in the TCRdb table, and some are missing; sequencing was by immunoSEQ multiplex PCR. The sample carries 950,000 to 1,200,000 clones, around 77% recorded once. As to this clone: Its target is unknown.

Source material: memory CD4+ T cells from PBMCs. Subset reported: CD45RA-negative fraction. The clonotype was recovered from a man between 18 and 29 years old in good health. Some clones in this sample may be carry-over from other donors' samples.

The CDR3, as DNA: TGTGCCAGCTCACAAGGACCGCCGAGCTCCTACAATGAGCAGTTCTTC. Protein sequence: CASSQGPPSSYNEQFF. The J gene is TRBJ2-1, the V gene TRBV18; no clear D. The CDR3 consists of 16 residues. Per germline, CDR1 KGHSH and CDR2 LQKENI. Trimming shortened V by 4 bases and J by 0 bases, and 13 bases separated the two germline ends.